The present entry profiles one TCR beta chain with its context. Some clones are missing from TCRdb's copy, which holds only in-frame ones; the method was immunoSEQ multiplex PCR. The sample contains some 170,000 clones, about 81% of which appear only once. These data come from a study of blood T cell repertoires in COVID-19. In the study overall: Sites across the United States, Italy and Spain contributed samples from acute and convalescent COVID-19.

V dropped 4 bases and J dropped 1 base, with 14 bases sitting between them. There are 15 residues in the CDR3. CDR1 and CDR2 from the germline V gene are SGHRS and YFSETQ. The chain joins TRBV5-1 to TRBJ1-1; D is uncertain. Source material: peripheral blood. This clonotype originated in a woman in her seventies with acute or convalescent COVID-19. CDR3 sequence (DNA): TGCGCCAGCAGCGACTTCATTCTCACGAACACTGAAGCTTTCTTT. Translating it yields CASSDFILTNTEAFF.